This passage covers 23 T cell receptor beta chains from one sample sequenced in a study of T cell responses to AZD1222 COVID-19 vaccine. The data were produced by immunoSEQ multiplex PCR, yet TCRdb's version contains in-frame clones alone and is incomplete. The sample consists of roughly 100,000 clones, less than 95% of them appearing once. Specimen: peripheral blood, collected 28 days after the second AZD1222 dose. The source is an adult who received the AZD1222 COVID-19 vaccine.

The V and J genes are TRBV18 and TRBJ1-4, with D tentatively TRBD1 (5 bases). The V gene lost 2 bases and the J gene lost 8 bases, with 12 bases spanning the gap. Germline CDR1 and CDR2: KGHSH and LQKENI. The CDR3 totals 14 residues. For the CDR3, the DNA is TGTGCCAGCTCACCAGCCAGTGGACACGAAAAACTGTTTTTT. The encoded protein is CASSPASGHEKLFF.

This chain uses TRBV11-1 with TRBJ1-6; D gene uncertain. CDR3 length: 15 amino acids. Germline V gene data show CDR1 as SGHAT and CDR2 as FQDESV (reference sequence). Trimming removed 3 bases from V and 8 bases from J, with 14 bases in between. CDR3: CASSFTRADHSPLHF. Written as DNA, the CDR3 is TGTGCCAGCAGCTTCACTAGGGCCGATCATTCACCCCTCCACTTT. The full variable domain, its missing parts supplied by reference TRBV11-1 and TRBJ1-6, is EAEVAQSPRYKITEKSQAVAFWCDPISGHATLYWYRQILGQGPELLVQFQDESVVDDSQLPKDRFSAERLKGVDSTLKIQPAELGDSAMYLCASSFTRADHSPLHFGNGTRLTVT.

V gene TRBV6-5 combines with J gene TRBJ2-4, with D possibly TRBD2 on 5 matching bases. Germline CDR1 and CDR2: MNHEY and SVGAGI. The CDR3 covers 15 residues. Trimming cost V 6 bases and J 0 bases, with 12 bases left between them. Here the CDR3 reads CASRRESLAKNIQYF. The CDR3 DNA is TGTGCCAGCAGGAGGGAGTCTCTAGCCAAAAACATTCAGTACTTC.

The chain couples TRBV9 to TRBJ2-5, with a weak D call TRBD2 (6 bases). V was clipped by 0 bases and J by 5 bases, with 8 bases between them. Germline CDR1 is SGDLS and CDR2 is YYNGEE. The CDR3 has 13 residues. The CDR3 DNA follows: TGTGCCAGCAGCGTAGGGGGGGTGGAGACCCAGTACTTC. Protein sequence: CASSVGGVETQYF.

V usage is TRBV6-5 and J usage is TRBJ1-5; D is ambiguous. The CDR3 spans 15 residues. Germline V lookup: CDR1 MNHEY, CDR2 SVGAGI. Trimming stripped 10 bases from V and 0 bases from J, with 16 bases between. For the CDR3, the DNA is TGTGCCAACAAATCCGGGCCCTATAGCAATCAGCCCCAGCATTTT. Amino acid sequence: CANKSGPYSNQPQHF.

CDR3 nucleotide sequence: TGTGCCAGCAGCCAAGGGGCCGCCGGGGGAAAACTGTTTTTT. Protein: CASSQGAAGGKLFF. The chain joins TRBV3-1 (or the pseudogene TRBV3-2) to TRBJ1-4; a weak D match, TRBD1 (5 bases). With 1 base removed from V and 10 bases from J, the gap between germline ends came to 13 bases. Per the germline V gene, CDR1 is LGHDT and CDR2 is YNNKEL (reference sequence). This CDR3 has 14 amino acids.

Note on this clone: One junction end disagrees with the germline gene, perhaps due to a read error. V gene TRBV7-2 combines with J gene TRBJ2-7, with 7 bases aligning to TRBD2. In germline, CDR1 is SGHTA, CDR2 FQGNSA. This CDR3 has 13 amino acids. CDR3 in amino acids: CASSPRRDYQQYF. The CDR3 region has the DNA TGTGCCAGCAGCCCTAGGAGGGACTACCAGCAGTACTTC. The variable domain in full, completed from reference TRBV7-2 and TRBJ2-7, reads GAGVSQSPSNKVTEKGKDVELRCDPISGHTALYWYRQSLGQGLEFLIYFQGNSAPDKSGLPSDRFSAERTGGSVSTLTIQRTQQEDSAVYLCASSPRRDYQQYFGPGTRLTVT.

The CDR3 region is CASRLTVNTEAFF. In DNA, the CDR3 is TGTGCCAGCAGGCTGACAGTGAACACTGAAGCTTTCTTT. This chain joins TRBV7-3 and TRBJ1-1, with D possibly being TRBD1 (5 bases). This CDR3 is built from 13 residues. Germline assignment: CDR1 SGHTA and CDR2 FQGTGA. V was shortened by 6 bases and J by 0 bases, with 8 bases between the two germline ends. Based on the CDR3 plus reference TRBV7-3 and TRBJ1-1, the full variable domain is GAGVSQTPSNKVTEKGKYVELRCDPISGHTALYWYRQSLGQGPEFLIYFQGTGAADDSGLPNDRFFAVRPEGSVSTLKIQRTERGDSAVYLCASRLTVNTEAFFGQGTRLTVV.

In this sample, this clone turned up once. The chain employs TRBV5-6 and TRBJ1-6, with D possibly matching TRBD1 (6 bases). Between the trimmed V and J ends, which lost 0 bases and 6 bases, there was a span of 10 bases. This CDR3 region has 15 residues. Germline CDR1 and CDR2: SGHDT and YYEEEE. The CDR3: CASSLVLGANSPLHF. The CDR3 nucleotides read TGTGCCAGCAGCTTGGTTCTGGGGGCTAATTCACCCCTCCACTTT.

The chain joins TRBV19 to TRBJ2-2; TRBD1 aligns across 8 bases. Germline V lookup: CDR1 LNHDA, CDR2 SQIVND (reference sequence). The CDR3 has 15 amino acids. With V trimmed by 8 bases and J by 5 bases, 10 bases remained unmatched. Here the CDR3 DNA reads TGTGCCAGTCTGGCAGGGGGCTCTGGGACCGGGGAGCTGTTTTTT. This codes for CASLAGGSGTGELFF.

This rearrangement joins TRBV6-5 to TRBJ1-5, with unresolved D. V dropped 6 bases and J dropped 11 bases, with 8 bases sitting between them. The CDR3 is 10 amino acids. Germline V gives CDR1 MNHEY, CDR2 SVGAGI. This CDR3 is CASRSVSQHF. Here the CDR3 DNA reads TGTGCCAGCAGAAGTGTTTCCCAGCATTTT.

Comment on this clone: At one end, the junction sequence differs from germline, possibly due to a read error. V usage is TRBV7-9 and J usage is TRBJ1-4; 7 nucleotides align to TRBD1. Germline V lookup: CDR1 SEHNR, CDR2 FQNEAQ (reference sequence). The CDR3 sequence is 11 residues long. CDR3 bases: TGTGCCAGCAGCTTAGCGGGACAGAGCTCCTTT. Its protein is CASSLAGQSSF.

V and J are TRBV4-2 and TRBJ1-2, with D uncertain. Trimming removed 0 bases at V and 4 bases at J, with 3 bases between. The CDR3 has 12 residues. Germline CDR1 and CDR2: LGHNA and YNFKEQ. DNA for the CDR3: TGTGCCAGCAGCCAAGACCTCTATGGCTACACCTTC. Protein sequence: CASSQDLYGYTF.

The CDR3 DNA reads as TGCGCCAGCAGCCCGGACAGCTCGAAGAACACTGAAGCTTTCTTT. This translates into CASSPDSSKNTEAFF. The chain couples TRBV5-1 to TRBJ1-1, with TRBD1 as a possible D gene (6 bases). The germline CDR1 and CDR2 sequences are SGHRS and YFSETQ. The V and J ends lost 4 bases and 1 base respectively, with 14 bases between them. This CDR3 comprises 15 residues.

The V and J genes are TRBV19 and TRBJ1-6; D remains unclear. The CDR3 length is 15 residues. V lost 5 bases and J lost 0, with 8 bases in between. CDR1 LNHDA and CDR2 SQIVND come from the germline V gene (reference sequence). This CDR3 is CASSLGSSYNSPLHF. The DNA of the CDR3 is TGTGCCAGTAGTCTCGGGAGCTCCTATAATTCACCCCTCCACTTT.

This clone appeared once. The chain carries TRBV5-6 and TRBJ2-7; 7 bases are a match to TRBD1. This CDR3 has 15 residues. In germline, CDR1 is SGHDT, CDR2 YYEEEE. V lost 2 bases to trimming and J lost 0 bases; unmatched junction nucleotides: 5. CDR3 region: CASSFETGNSYEQYF. The CDR3 DNA reads as TGTGCCAGCAGCTTTGAGACAGGGAACTCCTACGAGCAGTACTTC.

The genes are TRBV9 and TRBJ1-2, with 9 positions matching TRBD1. Germline trimming cut 3 bases from V and 3 bases from J; bases unmatched to any gene: 15. This CDR3 is 18 amino acids long. Per germline, CDR1 SGDLS and CDR2 YYNGEE. CDR3 protein: CASSDTEQGQGRDYGYTF. CDR3 nucleotides: TGTGCCAGCAGCGATACGGAACAGGGACAGGGTCGGGACTATGGCTACACCTTC.

V usage is TRBV4-3 and J usage is TRBJ2-1; D gene uncertain. Germline V gene data show CDR1 as LGHNA and CDR2 as YSLEER. The V end lost 5 bases, the J end lost 5 bases, and 7 bases lay between the germline ends. The CDR3 has 12 residues. The CDR3 coding sequence is TGCGCCAGCAGCTCCTTCGACAATGAGCAGTTCTTC. Protein sequence: CASSSFDNEQFF.

The gene calls are TRBV6-5 and TRBJ2-7; TRBD1 matches at 9 bases. The CDR3 loop spans 16 amino acids. From germline, CDR1 is MNHEY and CDR2 SVGAGI. V shed 0 bases, J shed 4 bases, and the junction held 7 bases outside the gene matches. The CDR3 DNA follows: TGTGCCAGCAGTTACTCGCCGACAGGGGGGAAATACGAGCAGTACTTC. It codes for CASSYSPTGGKYEQYF.

V and J are TRBV6-1 and TRBJ2-7; D uncertain. Germline V CDR1 and CDR2: MNHNS, SASEGT. The CDR3 loop spans 11 amino acids. The V and J ends lost 3 bases and 5 bases respectively, with 5 bases between them. The CDR3 DNA follows: TGTGCCAGCAGTGAGTGGGACGAGCAGTACTTC. Its protein is CASSEWDEQYF.

This rearrangement joins TRBV11-2 to TRBJ2-7; D is possibly TRBD2 (5 bases). Looked up from germline, CDR1 is SGHAT and CDR2 is FQNNGV. The length of the CDR3 is 13 residues. V lost 5 bases to trimming and J lost 5 bases, with 13 bases between them. CDR3 bases: TGTGCCAGCAGCCCCGGGGTTAGCGACGAGCAGTACTTC. Translating it yields CASSPGVSDEQYF.

This clone appeared a single time. The rearrangement links TRBV13 to TRBJ2-4; the D gene is possibly TRBD2 (6 bases). CDR3 length equals 17 residues. V lost 1 base and J 0 bases, leaving 13 bases between the germline ends. Per the germline V gene, CDR1 is PRHDT and CDR2 is FYEKMQ (reference sequence). CDR3 in amino acids: CASSLEGEALAKNIQYF. In DNA form, the CDR3 reads TGTGCCAGCAGCTTAGAAGGGGAGGCTTTAGCCAAAAACATTCAGTACTTC.

The rearrangement links TRBV12-3 or TRBV12-4 to TRBJ1-2; TRBD1 aligns across 9 bases. This CDR3 comprises 13 residues. Trimming cost V 6 bases and J 8 bases; bases outside gene matches: 7. The CDR3: CASRRTGAGGYTF. In nucleotides, the CDR3 is TGTGCCAGCAGACGGACAGGGGCCGGCGGCTACACCTTC.